This T cell receptor (beta chain) was captured by sequencing in a study of molecular identifiers for immune sequencing clone quantification. Study background: Replicate RNA came from 20,000 or 100,000 naive CD8 cells and was split five ways, and four parts were sequenced.

Naive CD8 T cells underwent sorting with the CD8+CD4-CCR7+CD45RA+ definition. This clonotype appeared a few times. TCRdb recomputed calls from the PCR reads with MiXCR, one row per CDR3 protein. The sample holds some 680,000 distinct CDR3 sequences, about 25% seen once. This TCR came from a human donor in good health. Some libraries in this study had Jurkat cell RNA spiked in. Specimen: naive CD8+ T cells from blood, with Jurkat cell RNA spiked in. Subset defined: FACS-sorted CD8+CD4-CCR7+CD45RA+ naive T cells.

The CDR3 DNA reads as TGTGCCAGTAAGCCCCCCCCAGGGACTACGGAAGAGACCCAGTACTTC. Protein sequence: CASKPPPGTTEETQYF. The chain carries TRBV19 and TRBJ2-5, with 7 bases aligning to TRBD2. Germline V lookup: CDR1 LNHDA, CDR2 SQIVND (reference sequence). The junction had 14 bases not matched to a gene; V was cut back by 7 bases and J by 3 bases. This CDR3 is 16 amino acids long. Using reference TRBV19 and TRBJ2-5 for the parts outside the CDR3, the full variable domain is DGGITQSPKYLFRKEGQNVTLSCEQNLNHDAMYWYRQDPGQGLRLIYYSQIVNDFQKGDIAEGYSVSREKKESFPLTVTSAQKNPTAFYLCASKPPPGTTEETQYFGPGTRLLVL.